This entry lists 4 T cell receptor beta chains sequenced from one sample in a study of T-cell reconstitution after alpha-beta-depleted transplantation in children. This sample's TCRbeta library carried unique molecular identifier barcodes. A single record per CDR3 protein comes from TCRdb applying MiXCR to the PCR reads. The table lists more than 200,000 distinct CDR3 sequences, 20% to 30% of them singletons. Sequencing used PBMCs, mostly from graft donor cells, obtained 360 days after TCRalphabeta/CD19-depleted stem cell transplant. These receptors all stem from a female patient between 2 and 15 years old who had a stem cell transplant for congenital amegakaryocytic thrombocytopenia, so the T cells may come from the graft donor.

V is TRBV5-1 and J is TRBJ2-1; possible D gene TRBD2, 7 bases. The V end was cut by 1 base, the J end by 5 bases, with 19 bases between. Germline CDR1 is SGHRS and CDR2 is YFSETQ. The CDR3 totals 17 residues. CDR3 sequence reads: CASSLRLGGAINNEQFF. Here the CDR3 DNA reads TGCGCCAGCAGCTTGAGGTTGGGGGGGGCCATCAACAATGAGCAGTTCTTC.

This clonotype has just a few counts. V usage is TRBV20-1 and J usage is TRBJ2-3; 9 bases are a match to TRBD2. Trimming took 0 bases from V and 2 from J; bases not matched to a gene: 12. Germline assignment: CDR1 DFQATT and CDR2 SNEGSKA (reference sequence). The CDR3 has 18 residues. CDR3 nucleotide sequence: TGCAGTGCTAGAGACCCGTGGGAGACTAGCGGAGTCACAGATACGCAGTATTTT. This codes for CSARDPWETSGVTDTQYF.

This clonotype occurred a few times. V is TRBV19 and J is TRBJ1-5, with D possibly TRBD1 on 5 matching bases. V lost 6 bases to trimming and J lost 4 bases, with 16 bases between them. This CDR3 region has 15 residues. CDR1 is LNHDA and CDR2 is SQIVND in the germline V gene (reference sequence). CDR3 amino acids: CASSLQGDSNQPQHF. CDR3 coding DNA: TGTGCCAGTAGCCTCCAGGGAGATAGTAATCAGCCCCAGCATTTT.

This clonotype was seen many times. The rearrangement links TRBV29-1 to TRBJ2-2; D gene ambiguous. CDR3 length equals 14 residues. CDR1 is SQVTM and CDR2 is ANQGSEA in the germline V gene. Trimming took off 3 bases at V and 7 bases at J, with 15 bases between the two ends. CDR3 loop: CSVDPTPPGGELFF. The CDR3 DNA sequence: TGCAGCGTTGACCCCACCCCGCCGGGCGGGGAGCTGTTTTTT.